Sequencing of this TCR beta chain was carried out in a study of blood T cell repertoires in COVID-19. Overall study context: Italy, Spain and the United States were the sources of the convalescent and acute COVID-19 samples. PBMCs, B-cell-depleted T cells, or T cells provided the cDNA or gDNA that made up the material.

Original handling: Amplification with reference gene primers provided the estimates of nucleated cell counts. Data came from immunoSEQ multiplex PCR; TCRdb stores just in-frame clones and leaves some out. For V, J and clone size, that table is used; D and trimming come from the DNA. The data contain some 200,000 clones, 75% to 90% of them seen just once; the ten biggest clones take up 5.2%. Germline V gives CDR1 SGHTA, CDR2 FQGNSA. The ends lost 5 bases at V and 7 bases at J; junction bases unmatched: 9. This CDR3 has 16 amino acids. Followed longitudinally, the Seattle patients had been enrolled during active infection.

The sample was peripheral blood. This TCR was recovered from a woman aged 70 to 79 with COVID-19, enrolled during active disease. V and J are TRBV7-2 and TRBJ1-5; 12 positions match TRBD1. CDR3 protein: CASSDRDRGQEQPQHF. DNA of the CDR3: TGTGCCAGCAGCGATCGGGACAGGGGGCAGGAACAGCCCCAGCATTTT.